This TCR beta chain emerged from a study of T cells in Graves' hyperthyroidism and ophthalmopathy. Study-wide context: Peripheral blood samples were taken at initial diagnosis, prior to any treatment. Study-wide findings and caveats: Most thyroid clonotypes expanded above 0.001 appeared in blood too. Before onset, ophthalmopathy was predicted by the model a median about six months earlier.

This clonotype came up a few times. As yet, its antigen is unknown. CDR1 and CDR2 (germline): DFQATT, SNEGSKA (reference sequence). After removal of 6 bases from V and 4 bases from J, the junction contained 8 bases not matched to a gene. The CDR3 sequence is 13 residues long. Authors of the study amplified TCR beta CDR3 regions from RNA transcripts. First-round RT-PCR targeting the TCR CDR3 was performed with the HTBI primer set. TCRdb re-called the multiplex PCR reads through MiXCR, storing one row per CDR3 protein. The repertoire consists of approximately 400,000 distinct CDR3 sequences, with 20% to 25% occurring once and the leading ten covering 73%. Disease duration under 2 months; hyperthyroidism patients were aged 18 to 65.

Sequencing input: blood. This TCR was sampled from a man aged 45-65 years with Graves' hyperthyroidism. The chain couples TRBV20-1 to TRBJ2-7, with 8 bases fitting TRBD1. CDR3 sequence (DNA): TGCAGTGCGACGGGACAGGTTGCGTACGAGCAGTACTTC. Translated, it gives CSATGQVAYEQYF.